Listed below are T cell receptor beta chains from one sample, sequenced in a study of blood T cell repertoires in COVID-19. This table comes from immunoSEQ multiplex PCR, and its TCRdb copy is limited to in-frame clones, with some not included. The table has 90,000 to 120,000 clones, around 87% seen once. Specimen: peripheral blood. Receptors originate from a woman aged 80 or over with acute or convalescent COVID-19. Each CDR3 is given with its conserved first and last residue. Each record gives: CDR3 DNA, CDR3 protein, D gene, J gene, V gene, clone size. A D gene is named only where the DNA matches it firmly. Size is omitted from some rows. Given values are once, few, many or a class for expanded clones.

cdr3_nt: TGCGCCAGCAGCTTGGATCGAGAGACCCAGTACTTC
cdr3_aa: CASSLDRETQYF
d_call: -
j_call: TRBJ2-5
v_call: TRBV5-1
clone_size: -

cdr3_nt: TGTGCCAGCAGCTTATGGGGAGTAGCCACTGAAGCTTTCTTT
cdr3_aa: CASSLWGVATEAFF
d_call: -
j_call: TRBJ1-1
v_call: TRBV7-2
clone_size: once

cdr3_nt: TGTGCCAGCAGCCGACCGGGTTTCAATGAGCAGTTCTTC
cdr3_aa: CASSRPGFNEQFF
d_call: -
j_call: TRBJ2-1
v_call: TRBV3-1/TRBV3-2
clone_size: -

cdr3_nt: TGTGCCAGCAGTTCCCCCAGGGTTTATGGCTACACCTTC
cdr3_aa: CASSSPRVYGYTF
d_call: -
j_call: TRBJ1-2
v_call: TRBV12-3/TRBV12-4
clone_size: -

cdr3_nt: TGTGCCAGCAGCAACCGAGCGGGGGTACTCTACAATGAGCAGTTCTTC
cdr3_aa: CASSNRAGVLYNEQFF
d_call: TRBD2
j_call: TRBJ2-1
v_call: TRBV11-2
clone_size: -

cdr3_nt: TGTGCCAGCAGCCAGATGGGGACAGTACAAGAGACCCAGTACTTC
cdr3_aa: CASSQMGTVQETQYF
d_call: TRBD1
j_call: TRBJ2-5
v_call: TRBV7-8
clone_size: -

cdr3_nt: TGTGCCAGCAGGACGGACAGCCGCGGCTACACCTTC
cdr3_aa: CASRTDSRGYTF
d_call: -
j_call: TRBJ1-2
v_call: TRBV12-3/TRBV12-4
clone_size: -

cdr3_nt: TGTGCCAGTAGCCCTTCTGGAGGTAGCACTGAAGCTTTCTTT
cdr3_aa: CASSPSGGSTEAFF
d_call: -
j_call: TRBJ1-1
v_call: TRBV19
clone_size: -

cdr3_nt: TGCGCCAGCAGCGGGTGGATCAGCTATGGCTACACCTTC
cdr3_aa: CASSGWISYGYTF
d_call: -
j_call: TRBJ1-2
v_call: TRBV10-2
clone_size: -

cdr3_nt: TGTGCCAGCAGCTTAGGGAGACAGGGGAGCACAGATACGCAGTATTTT
cdr3_aa: CASSLGRQGSTDTQYF
d_call: TRBD1
j_call: TRBJ2-3
v_call: TRBV7-2
clone_size: -